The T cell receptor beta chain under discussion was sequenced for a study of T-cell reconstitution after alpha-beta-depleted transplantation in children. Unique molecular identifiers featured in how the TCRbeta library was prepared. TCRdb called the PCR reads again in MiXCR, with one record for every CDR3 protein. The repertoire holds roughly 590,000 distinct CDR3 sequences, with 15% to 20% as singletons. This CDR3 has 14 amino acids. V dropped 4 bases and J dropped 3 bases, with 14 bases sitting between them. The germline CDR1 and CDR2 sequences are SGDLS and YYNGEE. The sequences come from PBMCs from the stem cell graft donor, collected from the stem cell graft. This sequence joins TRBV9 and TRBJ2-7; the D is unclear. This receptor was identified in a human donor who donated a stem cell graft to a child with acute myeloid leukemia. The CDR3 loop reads CASSPLGNFYEQYF. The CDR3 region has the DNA TGTGCCAGCAGCCCCCTGGGGAACTTCTACGAGCAGTACTTC.